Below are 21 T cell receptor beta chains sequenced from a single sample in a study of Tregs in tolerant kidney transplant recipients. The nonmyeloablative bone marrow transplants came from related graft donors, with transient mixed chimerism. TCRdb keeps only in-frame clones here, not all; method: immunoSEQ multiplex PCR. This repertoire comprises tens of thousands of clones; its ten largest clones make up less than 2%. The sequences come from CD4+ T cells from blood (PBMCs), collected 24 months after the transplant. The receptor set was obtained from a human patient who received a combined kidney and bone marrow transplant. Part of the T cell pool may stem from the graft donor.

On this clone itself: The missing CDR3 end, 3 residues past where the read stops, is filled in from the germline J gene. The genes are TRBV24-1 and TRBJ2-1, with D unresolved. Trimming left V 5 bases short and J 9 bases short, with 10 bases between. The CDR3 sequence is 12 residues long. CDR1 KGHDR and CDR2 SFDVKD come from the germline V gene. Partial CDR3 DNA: TGTGCCACCAGTGCCGGCGGCGGTGAG. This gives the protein CATSAGGGE. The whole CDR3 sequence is CATSAGGGEQFF.

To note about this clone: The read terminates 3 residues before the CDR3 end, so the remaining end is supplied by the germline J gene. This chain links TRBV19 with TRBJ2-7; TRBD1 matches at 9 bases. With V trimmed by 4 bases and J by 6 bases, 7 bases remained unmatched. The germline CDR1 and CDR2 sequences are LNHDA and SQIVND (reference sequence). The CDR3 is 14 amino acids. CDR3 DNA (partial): TGTGCCAGTAGTACCGGACAGGGGTGGGGCGAG. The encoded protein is CASSTGQGWGE. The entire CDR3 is CASSTGQGWGEQYF. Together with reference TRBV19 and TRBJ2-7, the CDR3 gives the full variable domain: DGGITQSPKYLFRKEGQNVTLSCEQNLNHDAMYWYRQDPGQGLRLIYYSQIVNDFQKGDIAEGYSVSREKKESFPLTVTSAQKNPTAFYLCASSTGQGWGEQYFGPGTRLTVT.

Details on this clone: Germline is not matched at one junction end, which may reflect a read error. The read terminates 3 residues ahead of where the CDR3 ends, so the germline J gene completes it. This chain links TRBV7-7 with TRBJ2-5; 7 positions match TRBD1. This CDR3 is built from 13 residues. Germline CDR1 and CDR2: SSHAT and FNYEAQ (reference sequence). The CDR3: CASSFDRVETQYF. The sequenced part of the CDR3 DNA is TGTGCTAGCAGCTTCGACAGGGTGGAGACC.

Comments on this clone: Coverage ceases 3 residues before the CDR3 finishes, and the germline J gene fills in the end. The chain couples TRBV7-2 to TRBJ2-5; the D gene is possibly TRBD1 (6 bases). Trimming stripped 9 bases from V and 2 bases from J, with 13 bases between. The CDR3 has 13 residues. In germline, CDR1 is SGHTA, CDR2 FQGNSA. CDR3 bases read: TGTGCCAGTAGAGAAGGGGGTCAAGAGACC. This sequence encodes CASREGGQET. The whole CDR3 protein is CASREGGQETQYF. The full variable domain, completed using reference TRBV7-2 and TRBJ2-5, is GAGVSQSPSNKVTEKGKDVELRCDPISGHTALYWYRQSLGQGLEFLIYFQGNSAPDKSGLPSDRFSAERTGGSVSTLTIQRTQQEDSAVYLCASREGGQETQYFGPGTRLLVL.

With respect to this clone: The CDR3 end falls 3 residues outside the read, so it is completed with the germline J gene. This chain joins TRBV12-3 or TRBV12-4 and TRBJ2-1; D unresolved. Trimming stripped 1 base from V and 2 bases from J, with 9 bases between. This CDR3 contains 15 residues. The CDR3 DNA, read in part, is TGTGCCAGCAGTTTAGAACTTTTTGCCTACAATGAG. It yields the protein CASSLELFAYNE. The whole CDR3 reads CASSLELFAYNEQFF.

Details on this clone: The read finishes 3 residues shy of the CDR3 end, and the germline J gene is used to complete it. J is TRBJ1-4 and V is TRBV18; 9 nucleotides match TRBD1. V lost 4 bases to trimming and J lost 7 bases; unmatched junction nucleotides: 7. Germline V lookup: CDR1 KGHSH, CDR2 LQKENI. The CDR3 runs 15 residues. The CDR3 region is CASSLPRTGAEKLFF. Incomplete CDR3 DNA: TGTGCCAGCTCACTCCCGCGGACAGGGGCTGAAAAA.

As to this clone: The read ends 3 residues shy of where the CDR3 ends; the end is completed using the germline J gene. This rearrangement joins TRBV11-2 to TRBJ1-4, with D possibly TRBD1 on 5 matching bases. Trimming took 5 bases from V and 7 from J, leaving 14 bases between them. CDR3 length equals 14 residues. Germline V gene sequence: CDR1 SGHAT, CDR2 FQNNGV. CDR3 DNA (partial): TGTGCCAGCAGCAAGAGCGGGGGAGCTGAAAAA. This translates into CASSKSGGAEK. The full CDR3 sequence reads CASSKSGGAEKLFF.

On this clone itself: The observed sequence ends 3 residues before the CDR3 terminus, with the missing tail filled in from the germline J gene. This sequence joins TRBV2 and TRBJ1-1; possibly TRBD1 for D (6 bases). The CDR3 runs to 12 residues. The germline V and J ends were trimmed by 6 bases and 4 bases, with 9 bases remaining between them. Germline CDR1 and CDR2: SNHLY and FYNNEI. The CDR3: CASSPRGTEAFF. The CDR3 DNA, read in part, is TGTGCCAGCAGCCCCAGGGGCACTGAA.

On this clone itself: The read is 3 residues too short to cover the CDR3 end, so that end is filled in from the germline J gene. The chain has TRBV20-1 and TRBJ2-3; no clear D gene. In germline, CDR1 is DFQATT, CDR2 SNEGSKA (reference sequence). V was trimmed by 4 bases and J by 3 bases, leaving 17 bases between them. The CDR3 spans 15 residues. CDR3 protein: CSATVGSGQTDTQYF. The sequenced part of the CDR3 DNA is TGCAGTGCTACGGTCGGTTCTGGGCAAACAGATACG.

CDR3 sequence: CASSPPGHEGTEAFF. The DNA read from the CDR3 is TGTGCCAGCTCACCGCCGGGACATGAGGGGACTGAA. The chain combines TRBV18 with TRBJ1-1; weak D call: TRBD1 (6 bases). From the germline J gene comes the end of the CDR3, since the read stops 3 residues before it. Germline-derived CDR1 and CDR2 are KGHSH and LQKENI. The CDR3 length is 15 residues. Trimming pared 3 bases from V and 5 bases from J, leaving 16 bases between. The full variable domain, with the rest looked up from reference TRBV18 and TRBJ1-1, is NAGVMQNPRHLVRRRGQEARLRCSPMKGHSHVYWYRQLPEEGLKFMVYLQKENIIDESGMPKERFSAEFPKEGPSILRIQQVVRGDSAAYFCASSPPGHEGTEAFFGQGTRLTVV.

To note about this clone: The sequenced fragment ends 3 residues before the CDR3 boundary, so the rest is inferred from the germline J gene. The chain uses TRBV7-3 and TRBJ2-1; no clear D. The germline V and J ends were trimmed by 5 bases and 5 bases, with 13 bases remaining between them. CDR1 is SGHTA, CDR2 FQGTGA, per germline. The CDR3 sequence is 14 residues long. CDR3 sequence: CASSLATGNNEQFF. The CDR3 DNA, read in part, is TGTGCCAGCAGCCTCGCGACTGGAAACAATGAG.

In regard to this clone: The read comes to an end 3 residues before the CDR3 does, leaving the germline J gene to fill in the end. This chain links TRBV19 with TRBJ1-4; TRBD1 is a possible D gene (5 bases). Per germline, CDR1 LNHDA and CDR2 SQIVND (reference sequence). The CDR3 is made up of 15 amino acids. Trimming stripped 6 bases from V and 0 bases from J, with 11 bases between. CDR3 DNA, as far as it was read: TGTGCCAGTAGCCCCACAGGAGCAACTAATGAAAAA. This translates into CASSPTGATNEK. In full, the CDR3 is CASSPTGATNEKLFF. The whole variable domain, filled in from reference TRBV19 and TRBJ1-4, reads DGGITQSPKYLFRKEGQNVTLSCEQNLNHDAMYWYRQDPGQGLRLIYYSQIVNDFQKGDIAEGYSVSREKKESFPLTVTSAQKNPTAFYLCASSPTGATNEKLFFGSGTQLSVL.

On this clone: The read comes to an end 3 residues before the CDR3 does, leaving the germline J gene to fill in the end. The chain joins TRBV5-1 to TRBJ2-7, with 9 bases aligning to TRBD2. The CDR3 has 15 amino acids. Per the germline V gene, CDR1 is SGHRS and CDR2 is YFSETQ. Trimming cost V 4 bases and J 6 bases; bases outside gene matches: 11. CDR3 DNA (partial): TGCGCCAGCAGCATTCTTAGCGGGAGCAACGGCGAG. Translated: CASSILSGSNGE. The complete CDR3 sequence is CASSILSGSNGEQYF.

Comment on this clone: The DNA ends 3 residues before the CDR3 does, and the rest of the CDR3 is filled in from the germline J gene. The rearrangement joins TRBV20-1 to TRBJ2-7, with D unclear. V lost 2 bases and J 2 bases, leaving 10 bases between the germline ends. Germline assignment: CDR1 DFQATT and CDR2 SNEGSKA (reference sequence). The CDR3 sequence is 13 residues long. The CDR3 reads CSARHGSTYEQYF. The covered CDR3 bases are TGCAGTGCTAGACATGGTAGTACCTACGAG.

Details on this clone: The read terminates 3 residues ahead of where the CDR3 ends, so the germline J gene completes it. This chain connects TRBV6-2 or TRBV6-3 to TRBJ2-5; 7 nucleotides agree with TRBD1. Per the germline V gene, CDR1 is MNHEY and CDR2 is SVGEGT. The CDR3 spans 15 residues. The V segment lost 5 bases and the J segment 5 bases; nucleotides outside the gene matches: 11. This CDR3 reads CASSRQGRVSETQYF. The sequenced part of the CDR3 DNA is TGTGCCAGCAGTCGACAGGGACGTGTAAGCGAGACC.

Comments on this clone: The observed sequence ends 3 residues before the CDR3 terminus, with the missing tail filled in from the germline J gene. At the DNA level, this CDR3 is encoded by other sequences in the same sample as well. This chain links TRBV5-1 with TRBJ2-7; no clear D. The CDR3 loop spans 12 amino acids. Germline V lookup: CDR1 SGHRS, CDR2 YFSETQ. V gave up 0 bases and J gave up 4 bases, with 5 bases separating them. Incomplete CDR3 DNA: TGCGCCAGCAGCTTGGATCGGTACGAG. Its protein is CASSLDRYE. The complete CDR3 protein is CASSLDRYEQYF.

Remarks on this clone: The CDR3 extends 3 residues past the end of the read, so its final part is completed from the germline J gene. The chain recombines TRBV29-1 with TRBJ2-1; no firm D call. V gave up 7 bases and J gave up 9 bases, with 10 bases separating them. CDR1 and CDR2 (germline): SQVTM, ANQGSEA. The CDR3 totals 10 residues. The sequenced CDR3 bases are TGCAGCGCCCACCAAGGTGAG. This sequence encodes CSAHQGE. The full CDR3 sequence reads CSAHQGEQFF.

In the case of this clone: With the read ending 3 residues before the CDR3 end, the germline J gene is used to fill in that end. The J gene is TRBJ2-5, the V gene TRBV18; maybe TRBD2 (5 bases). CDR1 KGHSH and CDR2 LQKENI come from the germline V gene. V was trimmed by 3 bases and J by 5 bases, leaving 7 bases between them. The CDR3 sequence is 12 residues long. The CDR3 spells CASSPRGETQYF. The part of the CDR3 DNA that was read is TGTGCCAGCTCACCGCGCGGGGAGACC. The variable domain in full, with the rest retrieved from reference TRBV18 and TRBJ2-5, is NAGVMQNPRHLVRRRGQEARLRCSPMKGHSHVYWYRQLPEEGLKFMVYLQKENIIDESGMPKERFSAEFPKEGPSILRIQQVVRGDSAAYFCASSPRGETQYFGPGTRLLVL.

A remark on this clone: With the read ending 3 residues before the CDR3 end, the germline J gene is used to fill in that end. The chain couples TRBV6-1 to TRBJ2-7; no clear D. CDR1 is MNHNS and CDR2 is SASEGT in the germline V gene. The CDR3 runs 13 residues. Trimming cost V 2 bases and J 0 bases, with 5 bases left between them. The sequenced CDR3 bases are TGTGCCAGCAGTGAACAGAGCTCCTACGAG. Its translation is CASSEQSSYE. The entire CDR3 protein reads CASSEQSSYEQYF.

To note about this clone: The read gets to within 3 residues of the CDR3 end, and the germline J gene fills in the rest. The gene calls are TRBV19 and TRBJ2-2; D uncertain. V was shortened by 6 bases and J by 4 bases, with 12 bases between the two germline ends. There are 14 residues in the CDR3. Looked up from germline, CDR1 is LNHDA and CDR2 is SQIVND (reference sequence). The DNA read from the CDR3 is TGTGCCAGTAGACGGCAGGTGGGCACCGGGGAG. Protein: CASRRQVGTGE. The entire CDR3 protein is CASRRQVGTGELFF.

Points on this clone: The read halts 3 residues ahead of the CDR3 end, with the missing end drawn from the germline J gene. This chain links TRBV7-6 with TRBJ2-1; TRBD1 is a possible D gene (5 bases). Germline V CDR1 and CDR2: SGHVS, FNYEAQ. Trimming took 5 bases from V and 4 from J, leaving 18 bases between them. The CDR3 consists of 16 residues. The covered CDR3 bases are TGTGCCAGCAGCCGGACACCACCATCTAATTACAATGAG. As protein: CASSRTPPSNYNE. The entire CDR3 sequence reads CASSRTPPSNYNEQFF.